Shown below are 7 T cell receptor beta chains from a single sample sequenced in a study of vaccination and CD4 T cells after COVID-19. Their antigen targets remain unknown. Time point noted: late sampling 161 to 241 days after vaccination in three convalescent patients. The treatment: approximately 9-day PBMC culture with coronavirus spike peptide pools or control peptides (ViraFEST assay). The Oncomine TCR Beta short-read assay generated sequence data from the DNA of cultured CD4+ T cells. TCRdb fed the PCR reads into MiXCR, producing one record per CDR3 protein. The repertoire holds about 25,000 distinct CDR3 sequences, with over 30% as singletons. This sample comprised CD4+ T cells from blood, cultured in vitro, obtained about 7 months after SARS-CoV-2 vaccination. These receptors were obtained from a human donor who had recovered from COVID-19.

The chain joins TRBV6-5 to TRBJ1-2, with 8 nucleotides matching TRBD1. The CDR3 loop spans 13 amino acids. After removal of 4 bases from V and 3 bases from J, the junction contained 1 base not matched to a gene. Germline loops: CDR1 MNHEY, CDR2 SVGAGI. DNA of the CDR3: TGTGCCAGCAGTTTGACAGGGGACTATGGCTACACCTTC. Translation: CASSLTGDYGYTF.

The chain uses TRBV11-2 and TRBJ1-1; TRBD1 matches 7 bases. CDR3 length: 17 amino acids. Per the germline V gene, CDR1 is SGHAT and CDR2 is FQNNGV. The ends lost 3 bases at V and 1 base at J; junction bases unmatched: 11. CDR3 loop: CASSFPWIGQENTEAFF. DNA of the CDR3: TGTGCCAGCAGCTTCCCATGGATCGGACAGGAGAACACTGAAGCTTTCTTT.

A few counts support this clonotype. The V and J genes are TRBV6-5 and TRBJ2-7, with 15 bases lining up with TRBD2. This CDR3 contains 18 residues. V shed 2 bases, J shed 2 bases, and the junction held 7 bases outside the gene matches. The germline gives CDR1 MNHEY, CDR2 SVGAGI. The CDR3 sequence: CASSYSPGLAGGAYEQYF. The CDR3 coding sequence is TGTGCCAGCAGTTACAGCCCGGGACTAGCGGGAGGCGCCTACGAGCAGTACTTC.

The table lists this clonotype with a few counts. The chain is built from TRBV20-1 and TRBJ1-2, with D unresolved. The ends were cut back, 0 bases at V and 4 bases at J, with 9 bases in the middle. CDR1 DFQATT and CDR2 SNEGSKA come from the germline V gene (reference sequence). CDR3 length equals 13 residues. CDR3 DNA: TGCAGTGCTAGAGATCGACGGAGCTATGGCTACACCTTC. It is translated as CSARDRRSYGYTF.

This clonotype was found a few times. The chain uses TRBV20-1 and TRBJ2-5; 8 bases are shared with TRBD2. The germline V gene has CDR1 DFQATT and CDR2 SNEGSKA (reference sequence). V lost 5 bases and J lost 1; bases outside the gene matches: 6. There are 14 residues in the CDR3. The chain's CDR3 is CSARASGPQETQYF. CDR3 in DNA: TGCAGTGCTCGAGCTAGCGGGCCCCAAGAGACCCAGTACTTC.

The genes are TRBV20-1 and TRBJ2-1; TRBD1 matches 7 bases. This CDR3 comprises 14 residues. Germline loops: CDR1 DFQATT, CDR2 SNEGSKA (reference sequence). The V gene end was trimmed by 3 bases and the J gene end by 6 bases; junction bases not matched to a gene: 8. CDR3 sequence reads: CSARRPQGSNEQFF. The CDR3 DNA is TGCAGTGCTAGGAGACCACAGGGGTCCAATGAGCAGTTCTTC.

The CDR3 bases are TGTGCCAGCAGTTTATCGGGGTCCTACGAGCAGTACTTC. Translation gives CASSLSGSYEQYF. The genes are TRBV12-3 or TRBV12-4 and TRBJ2-7; tentatively, D is TRBD2 (5 bases). The CDR3 runs 13 residues. V was clipped by 2 bases and J by 1 base, with 6 bases between them.